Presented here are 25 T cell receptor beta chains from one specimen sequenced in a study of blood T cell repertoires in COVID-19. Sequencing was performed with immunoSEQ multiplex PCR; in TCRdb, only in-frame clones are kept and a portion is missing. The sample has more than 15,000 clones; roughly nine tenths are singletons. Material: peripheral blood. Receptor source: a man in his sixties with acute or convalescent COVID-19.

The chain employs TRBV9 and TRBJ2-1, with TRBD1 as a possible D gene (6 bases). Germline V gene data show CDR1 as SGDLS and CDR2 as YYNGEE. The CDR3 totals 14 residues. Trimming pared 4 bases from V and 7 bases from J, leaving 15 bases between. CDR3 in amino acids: CASSNQERGNEQFF. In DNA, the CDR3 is TGTGCCAGCAGCAACCAAGAAAGGGGGAATGAGCAGTTCTTC.

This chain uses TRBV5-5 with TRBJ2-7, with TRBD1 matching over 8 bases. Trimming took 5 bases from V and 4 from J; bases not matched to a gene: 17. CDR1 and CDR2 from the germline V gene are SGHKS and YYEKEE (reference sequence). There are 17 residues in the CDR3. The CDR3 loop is CASSRTTGAAKVYEQYF. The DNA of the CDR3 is TGTGCCAGCAGTCGTACGACAGGGGCCGCGAAAGTTTACGAGCAGTACTTC.

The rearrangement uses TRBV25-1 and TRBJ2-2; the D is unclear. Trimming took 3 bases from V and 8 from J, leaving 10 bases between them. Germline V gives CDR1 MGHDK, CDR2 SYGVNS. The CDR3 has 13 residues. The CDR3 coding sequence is TGTGCCAGCAGTGATGTGGGCACGGGGGAGCTGTTTTTT. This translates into CASSDVGTGELFF. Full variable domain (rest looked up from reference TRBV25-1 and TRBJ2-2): EADIYQTPRYLVIGTGKKITLECSQTMGHDKMYWYQQDPGMELHLIHYSYGVNSTEKGDLSSESTVSRIRTEHFPLTLESARPSHTSQYLCASSDVGTGELFFGEGSRLTVL.

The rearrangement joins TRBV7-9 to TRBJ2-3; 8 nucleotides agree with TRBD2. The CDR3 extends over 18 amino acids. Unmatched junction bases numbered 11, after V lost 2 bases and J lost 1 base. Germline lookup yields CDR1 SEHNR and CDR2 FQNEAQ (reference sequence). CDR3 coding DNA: TGTGCCAGCAGCTTAAACAGGGTTGAGCGGGAGCGCACAGATACGCAGTATTTT. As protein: CASSLNRVERERTDTQYF.

The CDR3 DNA sequence: TGTGCCAGCAGTATTACAGAGTTGGGCACTGAAGCTTTCTTT. It encodes CASSITELGTEAFF. The V gene is TRBV2, the J gene TRBJ1-1, with D uncertain. Germline V CDR1 and CDR2: SNHLY, FYNNEI. The CDR3 has 14 residues. V was cut by 5 bases and J by 4 bases, with 14 bases left in between.

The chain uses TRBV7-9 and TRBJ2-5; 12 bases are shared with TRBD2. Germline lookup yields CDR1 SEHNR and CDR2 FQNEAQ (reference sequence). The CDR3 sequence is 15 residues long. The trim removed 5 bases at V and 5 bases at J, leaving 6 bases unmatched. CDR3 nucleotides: TGTGCCAGCAGCCCCTCTAGCGGGGGGGCCGAGACCCAGTACTTC. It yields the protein CASSPSSGGAETQYF.

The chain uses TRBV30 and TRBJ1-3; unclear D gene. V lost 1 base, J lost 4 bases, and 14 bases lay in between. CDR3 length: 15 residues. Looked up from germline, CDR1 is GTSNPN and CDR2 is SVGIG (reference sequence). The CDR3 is CAWSGEGWRGNTIYF. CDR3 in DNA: TGTGCCTGGAGTGGTGAGGGCTGGAGGGGAAACACCATATATTTT.

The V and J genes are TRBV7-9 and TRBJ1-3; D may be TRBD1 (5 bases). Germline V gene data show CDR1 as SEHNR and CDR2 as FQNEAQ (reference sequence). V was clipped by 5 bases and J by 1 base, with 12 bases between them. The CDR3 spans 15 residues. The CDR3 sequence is CASSPRGGSGNTIYF. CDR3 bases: TGTGCCAGCAGCCCCCGGGGGGGTTCTGGAAACACCATATATTTT.

This chain's CDR3 is CASSLAHSGNTIYF. The CDR3 DNA reads as TGTGCCAGCAGCTTAGCTCATTCTGGAAACACCATATATTTT. This rearrangement joins TRBV5-4 to TRBJ1-3; D is undetermined. The V and J ends lost 2 bases and 1 base respectively, with 7 bases between them. Germline V gene sequence: CDR1 SGHNT, CDR2 YYREEE (reference sequence). This CDR3 comprises 14 residues.

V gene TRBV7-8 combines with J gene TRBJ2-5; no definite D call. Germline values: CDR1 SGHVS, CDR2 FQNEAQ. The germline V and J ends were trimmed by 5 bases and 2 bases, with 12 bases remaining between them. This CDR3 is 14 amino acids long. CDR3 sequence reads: CASSKTRRQETQYF. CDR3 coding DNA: TGTGCCAGCAGCAAAACACGCCGACAAGAGACCCAGTACTTC. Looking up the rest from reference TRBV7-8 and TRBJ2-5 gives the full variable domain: GAGVSQSPRYKVAKRGQDVALRCDPISGHVSLFWYQQALGQGPEFLTYFQNEAQLDKSGLPSDRFFAERPEGSVSTLKIQRTQQEDSAVYLCASSKTRRQETQYFGPGTRLLVL.

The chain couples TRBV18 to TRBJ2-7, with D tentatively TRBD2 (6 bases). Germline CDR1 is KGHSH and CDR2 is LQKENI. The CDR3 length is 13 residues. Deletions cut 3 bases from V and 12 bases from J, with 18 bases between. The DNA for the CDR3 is TGTGCCAGCTCACCTGGGACTCAAGGTTCCCCGTACTTC. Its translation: CASSPGTQGSPYF.

CDR3 bases: TGTGCCAGTTCCGATATGAGGAACACTGAAGCTTTCTTT. It is translated as CASSDMRNTEAFF. This chain joins TRBV18 and TRBJ1-1; D unclear. Germline V gene sequence: CDR1 KGHSH, CDR2 LQKENI. The CDR3 runs to 13 residues. Trimming shortened V by 9 bases and J by 1 base, and 12 bases separated the two germline ends.

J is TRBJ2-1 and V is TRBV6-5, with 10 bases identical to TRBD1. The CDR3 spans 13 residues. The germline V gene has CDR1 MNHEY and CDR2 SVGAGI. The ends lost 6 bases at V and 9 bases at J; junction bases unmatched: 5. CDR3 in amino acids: CASRDGDRGEQFF. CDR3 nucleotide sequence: TGTGCCAGCAGGGACGGGGACAGGGGTGAGCAGTTCTTC.

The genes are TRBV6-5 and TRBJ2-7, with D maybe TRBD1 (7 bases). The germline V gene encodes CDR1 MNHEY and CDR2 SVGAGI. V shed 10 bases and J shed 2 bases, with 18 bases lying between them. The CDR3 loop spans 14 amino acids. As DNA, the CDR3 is TGTGCCATTACCGACAGGGAGGTCCCCTACGAGCAGTACTTC. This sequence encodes CAITDREVPYEQYF.

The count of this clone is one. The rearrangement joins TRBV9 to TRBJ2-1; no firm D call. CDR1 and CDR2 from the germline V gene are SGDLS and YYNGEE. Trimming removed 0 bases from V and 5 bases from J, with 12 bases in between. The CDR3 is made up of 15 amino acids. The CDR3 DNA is TGTGCCAGCAGCGTAGTGTCACAGCCCAACAATGAGCAGTTCTTC. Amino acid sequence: CASSVVSQPNNEQFF.

In nucleotides, the CDR3 is TGTGCCAGCAGTCCAACCGGGTATGAAAAACTGTTTTTT. Protein product: CASSPTGYEKLFF. This chain uses TRBV2 with TRBJ1-4; D is undetermined. The V gene's germline CDR1 is SNHLY and CDR2 FYNNEI. Trimming shortened V by 5 bases and J by 6 bases, and 10 bases separated the two germline ends. The CDR3 is 13 residues long.

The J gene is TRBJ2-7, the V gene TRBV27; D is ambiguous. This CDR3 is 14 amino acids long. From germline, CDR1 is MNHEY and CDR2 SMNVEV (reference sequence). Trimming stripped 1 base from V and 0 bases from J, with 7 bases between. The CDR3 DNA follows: TGTGCCAGCAGTTTATTGGGCCCCTCCTACGAGCAGTACTTC. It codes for CASSLLGPSYEQYF.

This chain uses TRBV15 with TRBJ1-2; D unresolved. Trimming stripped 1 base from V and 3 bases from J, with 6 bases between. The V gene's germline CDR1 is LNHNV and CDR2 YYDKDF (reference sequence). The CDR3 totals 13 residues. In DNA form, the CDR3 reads TGTGCCACCAGCAGAGCGGGAGACTATGGCTACACCTTC. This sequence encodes CATSRAGDYGYTF.

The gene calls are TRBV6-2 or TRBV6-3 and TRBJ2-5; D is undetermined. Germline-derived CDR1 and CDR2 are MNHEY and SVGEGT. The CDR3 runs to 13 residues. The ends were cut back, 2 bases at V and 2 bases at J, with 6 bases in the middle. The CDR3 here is CASSYGRQETQYF. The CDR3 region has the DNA TGTGCCAGCAGTTACGGGCGTCAAGAGACCCAGTACTTC.

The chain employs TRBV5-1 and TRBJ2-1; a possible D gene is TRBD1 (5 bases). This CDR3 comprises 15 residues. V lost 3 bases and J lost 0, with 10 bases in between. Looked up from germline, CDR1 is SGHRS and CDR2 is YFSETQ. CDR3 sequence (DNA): TGCGCCAGCAGCTACCGACAGAGCTCCTACAATGAGCAGTTCTTC. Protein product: CASSYRQSSYNEQFF.

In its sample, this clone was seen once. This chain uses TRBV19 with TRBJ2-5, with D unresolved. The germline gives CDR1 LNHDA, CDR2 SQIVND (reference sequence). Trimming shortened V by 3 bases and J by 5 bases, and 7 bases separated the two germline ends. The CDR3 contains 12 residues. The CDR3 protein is CASSMGVETQYF. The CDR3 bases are TGTGCCAGTAGTATGGGCGTCGAGACCCAGTACTTC.

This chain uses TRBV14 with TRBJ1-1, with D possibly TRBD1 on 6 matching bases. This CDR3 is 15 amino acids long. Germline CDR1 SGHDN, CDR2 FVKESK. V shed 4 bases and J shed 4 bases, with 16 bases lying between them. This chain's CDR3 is CASSLVTGLGTEAFF. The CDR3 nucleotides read TGTGCCAGCAGCCTAGTCACAGGGCTGGGCACTGAAGCTTTCTTT. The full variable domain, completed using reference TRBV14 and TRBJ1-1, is EAGVTQFPSHSVIEKGQTVTLRCDPISGHDNLYWYRRVMGKEIKFLLHFVKESKQDESGMPNNRFLAERTGGTYSTLKVQPAELEDSGVYFCASSLVTGLGTEAFFGQGTRLTVV.

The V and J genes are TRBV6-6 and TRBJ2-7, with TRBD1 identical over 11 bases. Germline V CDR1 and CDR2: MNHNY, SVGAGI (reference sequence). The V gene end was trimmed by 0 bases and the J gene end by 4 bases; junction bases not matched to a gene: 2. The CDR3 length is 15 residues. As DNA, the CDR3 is TGTGCCAGCAGTTACTCTAGGGACAGGGGGTACGAGCAGTACTTC. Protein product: CASSYSRDRGYEQYF.

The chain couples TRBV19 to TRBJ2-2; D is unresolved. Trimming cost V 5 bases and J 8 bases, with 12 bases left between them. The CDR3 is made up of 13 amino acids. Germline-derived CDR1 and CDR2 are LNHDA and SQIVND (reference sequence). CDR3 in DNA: TGTGCCAGTAGTTGGGCACCTCCTGGGGAGCTGTTTTTT. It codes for CASSWAPPGELFF. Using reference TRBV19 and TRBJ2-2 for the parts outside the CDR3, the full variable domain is DGGITQSPKYLFRKEGQNVTLSCEQNLNHDAMYWYRQDPGQGLRLIYYSQIVNDFQKGDIAEGYSVSREKKESFPLTVTSAQKNPTAFYLCASSWAPPGELFFGEGSRLTVL.

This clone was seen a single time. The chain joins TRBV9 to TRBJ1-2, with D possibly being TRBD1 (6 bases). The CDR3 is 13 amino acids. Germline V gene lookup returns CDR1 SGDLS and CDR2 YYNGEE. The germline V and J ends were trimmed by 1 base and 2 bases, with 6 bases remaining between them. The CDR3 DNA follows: TGTGCCAGCAGCGTAACAGGGAACTATGGCTACACCTTC. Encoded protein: CASSVTGNYGYTF.